These T cell receptor beta chains were read from a single sample in a study of blood T cell repertoires in COVID-19. The table came from immunoSEQ multiplex PCR; TCRdb's copy has only in-frame clones and leaves some out. The top ten hold approximately 5.7% of the sample, which has around 300,000 clones, around nine tenths seen once. The source material was PBMCs or T cells enriched from blood (not recorded which). The receptor set was obtained from a woman between 35 and 50 years old who had recovered from COVID-19. The CDR3 runs from the conserved cysteine through the conserved F or W. Fields, in order: D gene, V gene, clone size, J gene, CDR3 DNA, CDR3 protein. D genes are given only for firm matches. The size entry is marked missing in some rows and otherwise reads once, few, many or a size class.

D gene: TRBD2
V gene: TRBV7-2
clone size: NA
J gene: TRBJ2-4
CDR3 DNA: TGTGCCAGCAGCCACCTGACTAGCGGGTCTCCCCTCAACATTCAGTACTTC
CDR3 protein: CASSHLTSGSPLNIQYF

D gene: TRBD1
V gene: TRBV28
clone size: NA
J gene: TRBJ1-2
CDR3 DNA: TGTGCCAGCAGTTTATCCTCCGGGACAGGGGTCGGCTACACCTTC
CDR3 protein: CASSLSSGTGVGYTF

D gene: NA
V gene: TRBV2
clone size: NA
J gene: TRBJ2-3
CDR3 DNA: TGTGCGAGCTCGCAGGGCGGCACAGATACGCAGTATTTT
CDR3 protein: CASSQGGTDTQYF

D gene: TRBD1
V gene: TRBV27
clone size: few
J gene: TRBJ2-1
CDR3 DNA: TGTGCCAGCAGATATACCGGGACAGGGGGATACAATGAGCAGTTCTTC
CDR3 protein: CASRYTGTGGYNEQFF

D gene: TRBD1
V gene: TRBV29-1
clone size: NA
J gene: TRBJ1-4
CDR3 DNA: TGCAGCGTGGGACAGGGCGGGGGAGAAAAACTGTTTTTT
CDR3 protein: CSVGQGGGEKLFF

D gene: NA
V gene: TRBV7-8
clone size: NA
J gene: TRBJ2-7
CDR3 DNA: TGTGCCAGCAGCTTAGTTACTAGCACTAGCTCCTACGAGCAGTACTTC
CDR3 protein: CASSLVTSTSSYEQYF

D gene: NA
V gene: TRBV3-1/TRBV3-2
clone size: NA
J gene: TRBJ1-1
CDR3 DNA: TGTGCCAGCAGCCCGGGGGGGCGGAACACTGAAGCTTTCTTT
CDR3 protein: CASSPGGRNTEAFF

D gene: TRBD2
V gene: TRBV7-3
clone size: NA
J gene: TRBJ2-3
CDR3 DNA: TGTGCCAGCAGCTTAGTTAGCGGGAGCGGCACAGATACGCAGTATTTT
CDR3 protein: CASSLVSGSGTDTQYF

D gene: TRBD1
V gene: TRBV5-4
clone size: NA
J gene: TRBJ2-7
CDR3 DNA: TGTGCCAGCAGCCGGGACAGGCTAACCTCGACCTACGAGCAGTACTTC
CDR3 protein: CASSRDRLTSTYEQYF

D gene: TRBD2
V gene: TRBV4-3
clone size: NA
J gene: TRBJ2-1
CDR3 DNA: TGCGCCAGCAGCCTGTTTTTAGCGGGTTACAATGAGCAGTTCTTC
CDR3 protein: CASSLFLAGYNEQFF

D gene: TRBD1
V gene: TRBV4-2
clone size: NA
J gene: TRBJ1-4
CDR3 DNA: TGTGCCAGCAGCCAAGATGGGACAGGGGAGAAACTGTTTTTT
CDR3 protein: CASSQDGTGEKLFF

D gene: NA
V gene: TRBV5-1
clone size: once
J gene: TRBJ1-1
CDR3 DNA: TGCGCCAGCAGCTTGGCCGGGGGAGGGACTGAAGCTTTCTTT
CDR3 protein: CASSLAGGGTEAFF

D gene: TRBD2
V gene: TRBV30
clone size: once
J gene: TRBJ2-3
CDR3 DNA: TGTGCCTGGAGTGTACTAGCGGTATATACGCAGTATTTT
CDR3 protein: CAWSVLAVYTQYF

D gene: NA
V gene: TRBV3-1/TRBV3-2
clone size: NA
J gene: TRBJ2-5
CDR3 DNA: TGTGCCAGCAGTCCGATACGAACAGGGAACCAAGAGACCCAGTACTTC
CDR3 protein: CASSPIRTGNQETQYF

D gene: NA
V gene: TRBV12-3/TRBV12-4
clone size: NA
J gene: TRBJ2-1
CDR3 DNA: TGTGCCAGCAGTTTAATAGAGCCTGAGCAGTTCTTC
CDR3 protein: CASSLIEPEQFF

D gene: NA
V gene: TRBV6-2/TRBV6-3
clone size: NA
J gene: TRBJ2-5
CDR3 DNA: TGTGCCAGCAGTTACTCTCGCGGGACCGGGAAGACCCAGTACTTC
CDR3 protein: CASSYSRGTGKTQYF

D gene: NA
V gene: TRBV7-2
clone size: NA
J gene: TRBJ2-1
CDR3 DNA: TGTGCCAGCAGCCGCGCCGGGGACTCCCGGATGAATGAGCAGTTCTTC
CDR3 protein: CASSRAGDSRMNEQFF

D gene: TRBD1
V gene: TRBV30
clone size: NA
J gene: TRBJ1-2
CDR3 DNA: TGTGCCTGGAGCGAATGGGACAGCCTTAACTATGGCTACACCTTC
CDR3 protein: CAWSEWDSLNYGYTF